The present TCR beta chain was sequenced within a study of glioma-infiltrating T cells. The study, taken as a whole, reports: Gliomas, especially low-grade, showed above-expected tissue-blood divergence; non-neoplastic patients showed below. Tissue and blood shared very few CDR3 sequences.

The CDR3 is made up of 16 amino acids. As for this clonotype: The antigen remains undetermined. Germline is not matched at one junction end, which may reflect a read error.

TCR alpha and beta CDR3 regions were amplified from RNA using iRepertoire nested multiplex PCR. For one-step reverse transcription and amplification, 100-400 ng of tissue mRNA or PBMC total RNA was used. TCRdb reprocessed the multiplex PCR reads via MiXCR and lists one record per CDR3 protein. The sample carries some 93,000 distinct CDR3 sequences, roughly 37% recorded once. This sequence was found in a human donor with low-grade glioma or glioblastoma, undergoing nonglioma brain surgery, or in good health (not recorded which). The chain combines TRBV12-3 or TRBV12-4 with TRBJ1-2, with D perhaps matching TRBD1 (5 bases). The sequencing input was glioma tissue, nonneoplastic brain tissue, or PBMCs (not recorded which). CDR3 sequence (DNA): TGTGCCAGCAGCCAGGATCTCTCCGGGACCGGCGGCGGCTACGCCTTC. Its protein is CASSQDLSGTGGGYAF.